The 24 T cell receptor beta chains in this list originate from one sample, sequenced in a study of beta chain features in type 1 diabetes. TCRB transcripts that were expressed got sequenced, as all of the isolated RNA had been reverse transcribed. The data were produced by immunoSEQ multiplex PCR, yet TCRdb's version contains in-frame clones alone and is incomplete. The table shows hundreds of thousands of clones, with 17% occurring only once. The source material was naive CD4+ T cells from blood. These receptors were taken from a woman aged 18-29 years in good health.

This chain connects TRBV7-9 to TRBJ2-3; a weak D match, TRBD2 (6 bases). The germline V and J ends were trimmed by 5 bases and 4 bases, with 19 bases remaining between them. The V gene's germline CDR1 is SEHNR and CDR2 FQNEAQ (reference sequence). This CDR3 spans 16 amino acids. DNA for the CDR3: TGTGCCAGCAGCGGGCGTCCGGGGACGGGGGCAGATACGCAGTATTTT. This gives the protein CASSGRPGTGADTQYF.

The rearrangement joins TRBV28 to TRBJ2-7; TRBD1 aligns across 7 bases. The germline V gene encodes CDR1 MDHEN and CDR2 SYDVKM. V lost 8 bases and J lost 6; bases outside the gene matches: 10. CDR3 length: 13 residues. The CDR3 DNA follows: TGTGCCAGCCTTCCGGGACAGTCCGGCGAGCAGTACTTC. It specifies CASLPGQSGEQYF.

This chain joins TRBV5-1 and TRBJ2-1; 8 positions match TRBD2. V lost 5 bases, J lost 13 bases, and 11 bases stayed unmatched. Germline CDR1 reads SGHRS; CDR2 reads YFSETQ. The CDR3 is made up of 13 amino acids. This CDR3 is CASSNGRARDQFF. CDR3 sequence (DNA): TGCGCCAGCAGTAACGGGAGGGCCAGAGACCAGTTCTTC.

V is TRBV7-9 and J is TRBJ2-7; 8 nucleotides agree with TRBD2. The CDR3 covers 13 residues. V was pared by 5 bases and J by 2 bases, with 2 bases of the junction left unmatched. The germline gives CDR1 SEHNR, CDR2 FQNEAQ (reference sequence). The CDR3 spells CASSPGGAYEQYF. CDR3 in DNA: TGTGCCAGCAGCCCGGGGGGGGCCTACGAGCAGTACTTC.

This CDR3 is CASSKMWEISNQPQHF. The CDR3 nucleotides read TGTGCCAGTAGCAAAATGTGGGAAATTAGCAATCAGCCCCAGCATTTT. The V gene is TRBV19, the J gene TRBJ1-5; D gene unclear. V was clipped by 6 bases and J by 0 bases, with 15 bases between them. This CDR3 region has 16 residues. Germline CDR1 LNHDA, CDR2 SQIVND (reference sequence).

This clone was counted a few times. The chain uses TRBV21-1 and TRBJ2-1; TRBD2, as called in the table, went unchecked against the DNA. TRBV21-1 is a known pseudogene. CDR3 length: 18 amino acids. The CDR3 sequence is CASSKDGSGSRAYNEQFF. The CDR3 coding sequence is TGTGCCAGCAGCAAAGATGGTAGCGGGAGTCGGGCATACAATGAGCAGTTCTTC.

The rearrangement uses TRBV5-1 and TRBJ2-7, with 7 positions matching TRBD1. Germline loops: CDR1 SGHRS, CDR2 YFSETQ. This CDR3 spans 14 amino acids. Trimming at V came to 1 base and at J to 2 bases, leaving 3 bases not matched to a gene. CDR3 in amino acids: CASSLWDSTYEQYF. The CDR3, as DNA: TGCGCCAGCAGCTTGTGGGACAGCACCTACGAGCAGTACTTC.

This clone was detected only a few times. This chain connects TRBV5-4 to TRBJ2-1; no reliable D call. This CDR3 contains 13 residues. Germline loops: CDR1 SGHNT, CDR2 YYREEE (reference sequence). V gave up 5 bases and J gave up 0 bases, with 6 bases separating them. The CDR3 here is CASRFGSYNEQFF. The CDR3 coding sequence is TGTGCCAGCAGATTCGGCTCCTACAATGAGCAGTTCTTC.

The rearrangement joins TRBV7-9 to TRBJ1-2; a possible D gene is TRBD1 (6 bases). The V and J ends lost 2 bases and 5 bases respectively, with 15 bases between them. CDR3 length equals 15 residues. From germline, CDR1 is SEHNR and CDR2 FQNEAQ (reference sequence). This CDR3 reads CASSLRAGDIYGYTF. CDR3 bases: TGTGCCAGCAGCTTACGGGCAGGGGATATTTATGGCTACACCTTC.

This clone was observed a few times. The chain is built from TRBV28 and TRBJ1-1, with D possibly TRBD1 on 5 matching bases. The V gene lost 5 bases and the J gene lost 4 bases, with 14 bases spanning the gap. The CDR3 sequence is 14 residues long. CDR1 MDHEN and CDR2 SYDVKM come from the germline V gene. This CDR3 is CASSESGLGTEAFF. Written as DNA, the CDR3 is TGTGCCAGCAGTGAATCAGGGTTGGGCACTGAAGCTTTCTTT.

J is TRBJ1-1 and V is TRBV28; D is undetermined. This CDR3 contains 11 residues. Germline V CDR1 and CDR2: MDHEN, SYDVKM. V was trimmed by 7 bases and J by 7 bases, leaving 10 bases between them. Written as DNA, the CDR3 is TGTGCCAGCATAGAGGCACGTGAAGCTTTCTTT. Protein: CASIEAREAFF. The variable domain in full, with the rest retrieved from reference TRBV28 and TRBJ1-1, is DVKVTQSSRYLVKRTGEKVFLECVQDMDHENMFWYRQDPGLGLRLIYFSYDVKMKEKGDIPEGYSVSREKKERFSLILESASTNQTSMYLCASIEAREAFFGQGTRLTVV.

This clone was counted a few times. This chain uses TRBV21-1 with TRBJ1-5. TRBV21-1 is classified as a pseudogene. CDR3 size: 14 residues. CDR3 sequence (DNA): TGTGCCAGCAGCAAATGGCATGCGTTTCAGCCCCAGCATTTT. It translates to CASSKWHAFQPQHF.

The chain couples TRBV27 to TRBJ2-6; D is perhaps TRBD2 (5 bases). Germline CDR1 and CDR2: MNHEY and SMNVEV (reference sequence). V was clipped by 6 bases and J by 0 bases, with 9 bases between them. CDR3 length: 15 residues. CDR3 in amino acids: CASRFAGSGANVLTF. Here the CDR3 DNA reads TGTGCCAGCAGATTCGCGGGCTCTGGGGCCAACGTCCTGACTTTC.

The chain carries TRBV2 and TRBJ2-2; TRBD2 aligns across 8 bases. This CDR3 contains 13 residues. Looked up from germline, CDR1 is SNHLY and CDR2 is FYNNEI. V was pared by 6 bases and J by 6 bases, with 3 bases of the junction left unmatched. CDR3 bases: TGTGCCAGCAGAAATAGCGGGGCCGGGGAGCTGTTTTTT. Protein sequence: CASRNSGAGELFF.

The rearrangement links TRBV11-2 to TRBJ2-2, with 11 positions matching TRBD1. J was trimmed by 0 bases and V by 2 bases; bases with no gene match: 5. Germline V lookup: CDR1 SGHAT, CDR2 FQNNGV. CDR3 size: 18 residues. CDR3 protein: CASSLRTGGLTNTGELFF. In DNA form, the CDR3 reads TGTGCCAGCAGCTTACGGACAGGGGGCTTGACGAACACCGGGGAGCTGTTTTTT. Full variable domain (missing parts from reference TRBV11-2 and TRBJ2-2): EAGVAQSPRYKIIEKRQSVAFWCNPISGHATLYWYQQILGQGPKLLIQFQNNGVVDDSQLPKDRFSAERLKGVDSTLKIQPAKLEDSAVYLCASSLRTGGLTNTGELFFGEGSRLTVL.

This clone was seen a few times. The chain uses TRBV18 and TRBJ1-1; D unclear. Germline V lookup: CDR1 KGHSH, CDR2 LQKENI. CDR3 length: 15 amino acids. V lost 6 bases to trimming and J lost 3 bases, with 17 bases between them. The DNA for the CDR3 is TGTGCCAGCTCCCTTTTCTTAGGCACCGACACTGAAGCTTTCTTT. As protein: CASSLFLGTDTEAFF.

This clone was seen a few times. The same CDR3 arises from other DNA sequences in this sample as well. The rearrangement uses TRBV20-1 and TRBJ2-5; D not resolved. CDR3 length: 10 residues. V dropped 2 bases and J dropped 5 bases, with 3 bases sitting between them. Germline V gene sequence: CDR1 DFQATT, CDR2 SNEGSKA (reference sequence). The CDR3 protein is CSARRETQYF. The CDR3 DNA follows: TGCAGTGCTAGACGCGAGACCCAGTACTTC.

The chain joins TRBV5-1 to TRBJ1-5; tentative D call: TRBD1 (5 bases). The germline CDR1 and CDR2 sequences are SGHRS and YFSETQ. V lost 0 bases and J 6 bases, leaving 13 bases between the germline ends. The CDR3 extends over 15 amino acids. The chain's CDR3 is CASSLGAPGGQPQHF. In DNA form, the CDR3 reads TGCGCCAGCAGCTTGGGGGCGCCGGGGGGTCAGCCCCAGCATTTT.

CDR3 sequence (DNA): TGTGCCAGCAGTCTTACAGCTGCCCAAGAGACCCAGTACTTC. It is translated as CASSLTAAQETQYF. The chain joins TRBV28 to TRBJ2-5; no clear D gene. CDR3 length: 14 amino acids. V lost 5 bases, J lost 1 base, and 11 bases lay in between. Germline V gene sequence: CDR1 MDHEN, CDR2 SYDVKM.

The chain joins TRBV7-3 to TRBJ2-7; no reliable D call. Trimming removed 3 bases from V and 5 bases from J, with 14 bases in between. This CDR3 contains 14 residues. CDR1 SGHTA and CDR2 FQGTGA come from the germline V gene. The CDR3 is CASSLNALRDEQYF. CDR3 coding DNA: TGTGCCAGCAGCTTGAACGCCCTCCGTGACGAGCAGTACTTC. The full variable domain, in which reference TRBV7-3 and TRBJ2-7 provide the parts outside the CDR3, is GAGVSQTPSNKVTEKGKYVELRCDPISGHTALYWYRQSLGQGPEFLIYFQGTGAADDSGLPNDRFFAVRPEGSVSTLKIQRTERGDSAVYLCASSLNALRDEQYFGPGTRLTVT.

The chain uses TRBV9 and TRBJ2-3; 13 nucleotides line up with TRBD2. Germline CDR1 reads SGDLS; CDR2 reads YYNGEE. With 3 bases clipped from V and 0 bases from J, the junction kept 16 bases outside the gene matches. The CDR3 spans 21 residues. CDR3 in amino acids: CASSARLAGGLISTSTDTQYF. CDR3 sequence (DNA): TGTGCCAGCAGCGCCCGACTAGCGGGAGGACTAATATCAACTAGCACAGATACGCAGTATTTT. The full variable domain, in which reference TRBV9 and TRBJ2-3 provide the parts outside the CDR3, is DSGVTQTPKHLITATGQRVTLRCSPRSGDLSVYWYQQSLDQGLQFLIQYYNGEERAKGNILERFSAQQFPDLHSELNLSSLELGDSALYFCASSARLAGGLISTSTDTQYFGPGTRLTVL.

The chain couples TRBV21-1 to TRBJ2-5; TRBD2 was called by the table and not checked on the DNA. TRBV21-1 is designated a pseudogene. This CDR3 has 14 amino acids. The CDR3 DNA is TGTGCCAGCAGCAGGGCTAGCGGGGTAGAGACCCAGTACTTC. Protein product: CASSRASGVETQYF.

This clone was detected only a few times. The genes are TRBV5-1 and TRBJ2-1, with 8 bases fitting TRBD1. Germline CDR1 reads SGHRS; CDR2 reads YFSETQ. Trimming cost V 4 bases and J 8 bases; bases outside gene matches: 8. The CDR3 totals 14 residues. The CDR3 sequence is CASSRDRGRDEQFF. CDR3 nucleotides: TGCGCCAGCAGCCGAGACAGGGGAAGAGATGAGCAGTTCTTC.

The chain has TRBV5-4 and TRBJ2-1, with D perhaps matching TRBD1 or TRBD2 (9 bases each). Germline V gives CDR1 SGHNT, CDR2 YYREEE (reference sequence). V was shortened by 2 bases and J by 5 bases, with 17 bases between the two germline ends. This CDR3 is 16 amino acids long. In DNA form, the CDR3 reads TGTGCCAGCAGCTTCCTAGCGGGACAGGGCAACAATGAGCAGTTCTTC. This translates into CASSFLAGQGNNEQFF.